This T cell receptor beta chain was retrieved from a study of CD8 T cells in Susac syndrome. Study results and caveats: It was acknowledged in the study that its TCR sequencing and HLA analysis involved a relatively small number of individuals.

Comments on this clonotype: Its specificity is unknown.

With random hexamers, roughly 0.45 to 1 ug RNA was reverse transcribed. Amplification of TCR beta CDR3 used immunoSEQ multiplex PCR across 54 Vbeta and 13 Jbeta. TCRdb reprocessed the immunoSEQ multiplex PCR reads via MiXCR and lists one record per CDR3 protein. In the table there are roughly 190,000 distinct CDR3 sequences, about 93% of which are singletons. The junction had 6 bases not matched to a gene; V was cut back by 0 bases and J by 7 bases. The CDR3 consists of 13 residues. The germline CDR1 and CDR2 sequences are SQVTM and ANQGSEA. Sequencing of TCR beta was performed on blood CD8+ T cells and on blood CD4+ T cells. Negative magnetic isolation gave CD8+ and CD4+ cells; FACS enriched CD8+ TEMRA.

This chain connects TRBV29-1 to TRBJ2-7, with 7 positions matching TRBD1. This receptor was obtained from a human donor in good health. The sequencing sample was made of CD4+ T cells from PBMCs. In DNA form, the CDR3 reads TGCAGCGTTGAAGATTGGACAGGACGAGAGCAGTACTTC. It is translated as CSVEDWTGREQYF.